Listed below are T cell receptor beta chains from one sample, sequenced in a study of cytomegalovirus exposure and HLA in healthy donors. Some clones are missing from TCRdb's copy, which holds only in-frame ones; the method was immunoSEQ multiplex PCR. This sample carries under 200,000 clones, approximately 77% of them seen once, and the ten largest clones take roughly 7.5%. Material: PBMCs. The origin of the receptors is a male donor in good health and CMV-seropositive. Each CDR3 is given with its conserved first and last residue. The D gene is left open where the match is weak. Rows may omit the clone size; those that give it use once, few, many or a size class.

CDR3aa	CDR3nt	j_gene	abundance	d_gene	v_gene
CASSFRGTGELFF	TGTGCCAGCAGCTTCAGGGGCACCGGGGAGCTGTTTTTT	TRBJ2-2	NA	NA	TRBV7-9
CASSPGGTEAFF	TGTGCCAGCAGCCCCGGCGGAACTGAAGCTTTCTTT	TRBJ1-1	few	NA	TRBV6-6
CASSIGGGTSRADTQYF	TGTGCCAGTAGTATTGGTGGCGGGACTAGCAGGGCAGATACGCAGTATTTT	TRBJ2-3	NA	TRBD2	TRBV19
CASSLVSAGTRTDTQYF	TGTGCCAGCAGCTTAGTTTCAGCGGGGACTCGCACAGATACGCAGTATTTT	TRBJ2-3	once	TRBD2	TRBV7-2
CASSSSFFEQYF	TGTGCCAGCAGCTCCTCTTTTTTCGAGCAGTACTTC	TRBJ2-7	once	NA	TRBV7-9
CATSRGRTWRENIQYF	TGTGCCACCAGCAGAGGCCGGACTTGGAGGGAAAACATTCAGTACTTC	TRBJ2-4	NA	NA	TRBV15
CASSDREIRVEQYF	TGTGCCAGCAGTGACAGGGAAATACGGGTGGAGCAGTACTTC	TRBJ2-7	once	NA	TRBV2
CASSLESSGGYTF	TGTGCCAGCAGCTTAGAATCGTCGGGTGGCTACACCTTC	TRBJ1-2	NA	NA	TRBV7-9
CASSPKTSGTDTQYF	TGTGCCAGCAGTCCCAAGACTAGCGGCACAGATACGCAGTATTTT	TRBJ2-3	once	TRBD2	TRBV2
CASSHPAGPPAFF	TGTGCCAGCAGCCACCCGGCGGGGCCCCCAGCTTTCTTT	TRBJ1-1	NA	NA	TRBV16
CASSFLPGRGLTEAFF	TGTGCCAGCAGCTTTCTCCCGGGGAGGGGCCTAACTGAAGCTTTCTTT	TRBJ1-1	NA	NA	TRBV7-3
CASSPYRDTAEAFF	TGTGCCAGTAGTCCTTACCGGGACACCGCTGAAGCTTTCTTT	TRBJ1-1	NA	NA	TRBV19
CASSFYSGDQPQHF	TGTGCCAGCAGTTTTTACTCCGGGGATCAGCCCCAGCATTTT	TRBJ1-5	NA	NA	TRBV6-5
CASNPTGTPYEQYF	TGTGCCAGCAACCCTACCGGGACTCCGTACGAGCAGTACTTC	TRBJ2-7	NA	NA	TRBV6-5
CASSNGQGVEQYF	TGCGCCAGCAGCAACGGACAGGGCGTCGAGCAGTACTTC	TRBJ2-7	NA	TRBD1	TRBV5-1
CASRTGQDYGYTF	TGCGCCAGCAGGACCGGACAGGACTATGGCTACACCTTC	TRBJ1-2	few	TRBD1	TRBV10-1
CASSLSPRQEAFF	TGTGCCAGCAGTTTATCCCCCCGACAGGAAGCTTTCTTT	TRBJ1-1	NA	NA	TRBV27
CASSSVQGAHGYTF	TGTGCCAGCAGCTCCGTACAGGGGGCTCATGGCTACACCTTC	TRBJ1-2	NA	TRBD1	TRBV11-2
CSSSLGGIGQRGGYTF	TGTTCCAGCAGCTTAGGCGGGATAGGGCAAAGGGGTGGCTACACCTTC	TRBJ1-2	NA	NA	TRBV7-9
CASRPGQGDGYTF	TGCGCCAGCAGACCGGGACAGGGGGACGGCTACACCTTC	TRBJ1-2	NA	TRBD1	TRBV10-2
CASGPGSNTEAFF	TGTGCCAGCGGTCCGGGATCGAACACTGAAGCTTTCTTT	TRBJ1-1	few	NA	TRBV6-6
CASSLEPIRDRVYEQYF	TGCGCCAGCAGCTTGGAGCCTATCCGGGACAGGGTCTACGAGCAGTACTTC	TRBJ2-7	NA	TRBD1	TRBV5-1
CAWRDRGSPIYF	TGTGCCTGGAGGGACAGGGGGAGCCCCATATATTTT	TRBJ1-3	NA	TRBD1	TRBV30
CASKGDEKLFF	TGTGCCAGCAAGGGAGATGAAAAACTGTTTTTT	TRBJ1-4	few	NA	TRBV6-5
CASRQGRKDNEQFF	TGTGCCAGCAGACAGGGGCGAAAAGACAATGAGCAGTTCTTC	TRBJ2-1	NA	TRBD1	TRBV5-6
CASSLESADTQYF	TGTGCTAGCAGCCTAGAGTCGGCAGATACGCAGTATTTT	TRBJ2-3	NA	NA	TRBV7-7
CASSFFGDTGELFF	TGTGCCAGCAGTTTTTTCGGGGACACCGGGGAGCTGTTTTTT	TRBJ2-2	NA	NA	TRBV27
CASSKGRRGGAGETQYF	TGTGCCAGCAGCAAAGGGCGTCGGGGGGGGGCTGGGGAGACCCAGTACTTC	TRBJ2-5	NA	NA	TRBV21-1
CASSALAGGRYF	TGTGCCAGCAGCGCCTTAGCGGGGGGCAGGTATTTT	TRBJ2-3	NA	TRBD2	TRBV7-9
CASRPDRGAQETQYF	TGTGCCAGCAGACCCGACAGGGGAGCCCAAGAGACCCAGTACTTC	TRBJ2-5	NA	TRBD1	TRBV2
CASRRIRNRYF	TGTGCCAGCAGACGCATCCGGAACAGGTACTTC	TRBJ2-7	many	NA	TRBV2